The clone carrying this TCR beta chain came up a few times. The antigen is undetermined. Germline CDR1 reads KGHSH; CDR2 reads LQKENI. The CDR3 contains 15 residues. Trimming shortened V by 3 bases and J by 3 bases, and 14 bases separated the two germline ends. This sample is drawn from a study of T-cell reconstitution after alpha-beta-depleted transplantation in children. Study-level results: Reportedly, alpha-beta T cells present about two months post-transplant originated from several hundred expanded clones of graft origin. A year post-transplant, T-cell counts and diversity derived mostly from newly produced T cells. High day-60 TCRbeta diversity in some patients came from surviving recipient T cells and thymic progenitors.

As it was prepared, the TCRbeta library received unique molecular identifiers. Each CDR3 protein gets one entry after TCRdb re-called the PCR reads with MiXCR. Of about 230,000 distinct CDR3 sequences in the sample, roughly a tenth were seen once. The gene calls are TRBV18 and TRBJ1-1; a weak D match, TRBD1 (5 bases). The source material was PBMCs, sampled before TCRalphabeta/CD19-depleted stem cell transplant. The receptor comes from a child less than two years old with acute myeloid leukemia, due to receive a stem cell transplant. The CDR3 DNA is TGTGCCAGCTCACCGGGTGGGGCCTGGGACACTGAAGCTTTCTTT. Protein: CASSPGGAWDTEAFF.